This T cell receptor beta chain was observed in a study of CD8 T cells in ankylosing spondylitis (dated by TCRdb to 2016 to 2017). For context, the study as a whole: The study profiled T cell receptor beta repertoires in healthy donors and ankylosing spondylitis patients to find disease-linked TCR variants. The full study cohort was made up of about 25 ankylosing spondylitis patients and fewer than 120 healthy donors. Peripheral blood was sampled, and synovial fluid was also collected from ankylosing spondylitis patients.

The germline V gene supplies CDR1 SGHNT and CDR2 YENEEA. The CDR3 runs 16 residues from the cysteine to the phenylalanine. Only the CDR3 portion is preserved as DNA: 48 bases, with reading frame beginning at the first base. The germline V end is reduced by 5 bases and the J end by 8 bases; junction bases left unmatched: 10. Remarks on this clonotype: Its antigen is not yet known. Nothing much larger sits one base from this clone, and base qualities are not available.

What the research found in general, with its limitations: The disease-linked clones were reported to be significantly enriched in matched synovial fluid samples from ankylosing spondylitis patients. Some TCR beta motif variants had previously been reported in synovial fluid and blood of reactive arthritis patients, which suggested common disease-initiation mechanisms. The disease-linked clones showed a CD8+ phenotype and occurred at relatively low frequencies in peripheral blood. Blood from ankylosing spondylitis patients appeared to be characterized by a TCR beta motif made up of several highly homologous amino acid variants.

Sequenced on an Illumina HiSeq 2500. Quantitative 5'-RACE with molecular barcodes was the method used to prepare the TCR beta libraries. Concerning the study's data processing: A new computational method, built on a probabilistic model of VDJ rearrangement, was used to identify disease-linked TCR variants. In-frame beta chains were kept once TCRdb had trimmed the public reads at Q25 with fastp and called clones with MiXCR. Rows are combined by CDR3 protein, so each entry shows the most common genes and DNA. The V and J calls come from TCRdb's annotation, not from the publication. This sample comprises a few hundred thousand distinct CDR3 sequences, approximately 20% of them detected only once. The ten largest clones represent less than 20% of the sample.

This chain is built from TRBV11-3 and TRBJ2-1; TRBD1 aligns with 12 central bases. The receptor comes from a male donor with ankylosing spondylitis. Sequencing was done on a sample of blood, either unsorted or a sorted T cell fraction (not recorded which). The nucleotides read TGTGCCAGCAGCCTAGCGGGACAGGGGGCTTGGGATGAGCAGTTCTTC. This is translated as CASSLAGQGAWDEQFF.